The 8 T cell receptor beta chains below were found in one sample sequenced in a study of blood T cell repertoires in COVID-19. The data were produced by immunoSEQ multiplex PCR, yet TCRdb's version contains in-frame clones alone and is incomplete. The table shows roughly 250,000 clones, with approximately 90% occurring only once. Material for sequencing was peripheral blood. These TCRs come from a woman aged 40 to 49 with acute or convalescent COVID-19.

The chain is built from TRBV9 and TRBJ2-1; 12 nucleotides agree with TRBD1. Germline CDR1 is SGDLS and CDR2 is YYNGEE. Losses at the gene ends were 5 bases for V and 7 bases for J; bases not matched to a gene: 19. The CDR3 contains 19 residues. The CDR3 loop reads CASRPTGTGGYAPDNEQFF. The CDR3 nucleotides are TGTGCCAGCAGGCCCACCGGGACAGGGGGCTACGCTCCGGATAATGAGCAGTTCTTC.

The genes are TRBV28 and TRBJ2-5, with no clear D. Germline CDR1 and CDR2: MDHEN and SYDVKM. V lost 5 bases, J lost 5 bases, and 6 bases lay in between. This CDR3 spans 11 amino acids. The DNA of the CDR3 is TGTGCCAGCAGTCCCCGGGAGACCCAGTACTTC. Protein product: CASSPRETQYF.

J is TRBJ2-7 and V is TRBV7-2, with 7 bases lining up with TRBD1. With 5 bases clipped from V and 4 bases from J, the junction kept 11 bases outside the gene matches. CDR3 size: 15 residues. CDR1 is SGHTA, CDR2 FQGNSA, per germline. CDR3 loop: CASSPQTGTPYEQYV. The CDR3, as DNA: TGTGCCAGCAGCCCCCAGACAGGGACCCCTTACGAGCAGTACGTC.

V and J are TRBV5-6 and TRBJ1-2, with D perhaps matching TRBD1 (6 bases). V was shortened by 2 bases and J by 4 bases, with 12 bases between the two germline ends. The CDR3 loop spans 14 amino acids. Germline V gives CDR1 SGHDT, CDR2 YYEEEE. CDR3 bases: TGTGCCAGCAGCTTTGGGGGCGCAGCCTATGGCTACACCTTC. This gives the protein CASSFGGAAYGYTF.

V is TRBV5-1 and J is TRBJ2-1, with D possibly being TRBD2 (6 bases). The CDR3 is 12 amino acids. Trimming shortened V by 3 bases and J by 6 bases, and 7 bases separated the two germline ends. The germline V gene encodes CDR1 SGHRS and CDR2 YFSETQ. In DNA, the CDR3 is TGCGCCAGCAGCTGGGAGGCCAATGAGCAGTTCTTC. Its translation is CASSWEANEQFF.

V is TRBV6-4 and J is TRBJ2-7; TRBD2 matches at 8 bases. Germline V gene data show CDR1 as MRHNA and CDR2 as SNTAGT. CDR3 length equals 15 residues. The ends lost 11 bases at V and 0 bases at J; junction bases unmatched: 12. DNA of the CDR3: TGTGCCGGGGCGCGGGGACTAGTAAGCTCCTACGAGCAGTACGTC. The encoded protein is CAGARGLVSSYEQYV.

CDR3 in DNA: TGCGCCAGCAGCTTCGCTCGGTTTAATGAAAAACTGTTTTTT. Protein: CASSFARFNEKLFF. V gene TRBV5-1 combines with J gene TRBJ1-4, with D unclear. Trimming left V 2 bases short and J 4 bases short, with 9 bases between. Germline V gives CDR1 SGHRS, CDR2 YFSETQ. This CDR3 has 14 amino acids.

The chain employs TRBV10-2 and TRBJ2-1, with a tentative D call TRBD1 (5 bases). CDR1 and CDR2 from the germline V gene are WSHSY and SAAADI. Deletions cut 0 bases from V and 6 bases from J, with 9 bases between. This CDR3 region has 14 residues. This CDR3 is CASSESGRINEQFF. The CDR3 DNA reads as TGCGCCAGCAGTGAGTCGGGGCGAATCAATGAGCAGTTCTTC.